The rows below give T cell receptor beta chains drawn from one sample of a study of blood T cell repertoires in COVID-19. Profiled with immunoSEQ multiplex PCR; TCRdb holds only in-frame clones, not every one. The top ten clones hold about 0.24% of a sample with over 600,000 clones, 70% to 90% of them seen once. Sequencing was carried out using peripheral blood. These receptors were obtained from a woman between 18 and 29 years old with acute or convalescent COVID-19. Both conserved end residues are part of each CDR3. Fields, in order: D gene, V gene, clone size, J gene, CDR3 DNA, CDR3 protein. The D gene is left open where the match is weak. The listing skips clone size in some rows; elsewhere it reads once, few, many or a size class.

d_call: NA
v_call: TRBV11-2
clone_size: NA
j_call: TRBJ1-1
cdr3_nt: TGTGCCAGCAGCTTAAGGGGCCGGGGGGGGACTGAAGCTTTCTTT
cdr3_aa: CASSLRGRGGTEAFF

d_call: TRBD1
v_call: TRBV13
clone_size: NA
j_call: TRBJ1-2
cdr3_nt: TGTGCCAGCAGCTCGGCGGGACAGGGGGTTGATGGCTACACCTTC
cdr3_aa: CASSSAGQGVDGYTF

d_call: NA
v_call: TRBV7-9
clone_size: NA
j_call: TRBJ1-2
cdr3_nt: TGTGCCAGCAGCTTGGGTACAGGCTCGTCCTATGGCTACACCTTC
cdr3_aa: CASSLGTGSSYGYTF

d_call: NA
v_call: TRBV3-1/TRBV3-2
clone_size: NA
j_call: TRBJ1-1
cdr3_nt: TGTGCCAGCAGCCAAGGTAGCATATCCTCTGAAGCTTTCTTT
cdr3_aa: CASSQGSISSEAFF

d_call: NA
v_call: TRBV7-9
clone_size: NA
j_call: TRBJ2-7
cdr3_nt: TGTGCCAGCAGCTTGGCGGGCACTCGGTGGGCCTACGAGCAGTACTTC
cdr3_aa: CASSLAGTRWAYEQYF

d_call: TRBD2
v_call: TRBV6-4
clone_size: NA
j_call: TRBJ2-3
cdr3_nt: TGTGCCAGCAGCGTCCGGGGGGGTATCACAGATACGCAGTATTTT
cdr3_aa: CASSVRGGITDTQYF

d_call: TRBD1
v_call: TRBV3-1/TRBV3-2
clone_size: once
j_call: TRBJ1-2
cdr3_nt: TGTGCCAGCAGCCTCCGGACAGGGTCCGTCGGCTACACCTTC
cdr3_aa: CASSLRTGSVGYTF

d_call: TRBD1
v_call: TRBV13
clone_size: NA
j_call: TRBJ1-5
cdr3_nt: TGTGCCAGCAGCCGTCCGATTACAGGGGGCAATCAGCCCCAGCATTTT
cdr3_aa: CASSRPITGGNQPQHF

d_call: TRBD2
v_call: TRBV7-2
clone_size: NA
j_call: TRBJ2-7
cdr3_nt: TGTGCCAGCAGCTTAGGACGGGGACTAGCGGGGGGGCAGGCCCCCGAGCAGTACTTC
cdr3_aa: CASSLGRGLAGGQAPEQYF

d_call: NA
v_call: TRBV19
clone_size: NA
j_call: TRBJ1-1
cdr3_nt: TGTGCCAGTAGTCCCAAGGGGTGGAACACTGAAGCTTTCTTT
cdr3_aa: CASSPKGWNTEAFF